One and the same sample provided the 16 T cell receptor beta chains below, sequenced in a study of blood T cell repertoires in COVID-19. Produced via immunoSEQ multiplex PCR; TCRdb's table is partial and in-frame only. The repertoire has approximately 350,000 clones, 80% to 85% of them found once; the top ten carry less than 6%. Sequencing input: PBMCs or T cells enriched from blood (not recorded which). These receptor sequences come from a woman in her forties or fifties who had recovered from COVID-19.

The CDR3 coding sequence is TGTGCCAGCAGCCCCCCTTGGGGGGGCTATGGCTACACCTTC. Its translation is CASSPPWGGYGYTF. The V call is TRBV14, the J call TRBJ1-2, with a tentative D call TRBD1 (5 bases). V dropped 4 bases and J dropped 4 bases, with 13 bases sitting between them. This CDR3 has 14 residues. Germline assignment: CDR1 SGHDN and CDR2 FVKESK.

The chain employs TRBV7-9 and TRBJ2-1, with D perhaps TRBD2 (6 bases). The CDR3 contains 15 residues. The V gene's germline CDR1 is SEHNR and CDR2 FQNEAQ (reference sequence). The germline V and J ends were trimmed by 5 bases and 0 bases, with 11 bases remaining between them. The CDR3 sequence: CASSRDGSSYNEQFF. In DNA, the CDR3 is TGTGCCAGCAGCCGGGACGGGAGCTCCTACAATGAGCAGTTCTTC.

The rearrangement joins TRBV5-6 to TRBJ1-5, with no clear D. Germline V gene lookup returns CDR1 SGHDT and CDR2 YYEEEE. Trimming left V 4 bases short and J 7 bases short, with 15 bases between. This CDR3 comprises 14 residues. CDR3 amino acids: CASSPGPGGQPQHF. CDR3 sequence (DNA): TGTGCCAGCAGCCCTGGTCCAGGTGGGCAGCCCCAGCATTTT.

The chain carries TRBV5-1 and TRBJ1-4; D possibly corresponds to TRBD1 (6 bases). Germline CDR1 is SGHRS and CDR2 is YFSETQ. V was cut by 1 base and J by 8 bases, with 15 bases left in between. The CDR3 loop spans 15 amino acids. The CDR3 reads CASSLSLQGREKLFF. The CDR3, as DNA: TGCGCCAGCAGCTTGAGTTTACAGGGTCGGGAAAAACTGTTTTTT.

The table lists this clone with a few counts. The chain links TRBV29-1 to TRBJ1-2; D may be TRBD1 (5 bases). CDR1 is SQVTM and CDR2 is ANQGSEA in the germline V gene. The V end lost 6 bases, the J end lost 6 bases, and 8 bases lay between the germline ends. The CDR3 contains 10 residues. Here the CDR3 reads CSVWGDGYTF. Here the CDR3 DNA reads TGCAGCGTATGGGGGGATGGCTACACCTTC.

The J gene is TRBJ1-6, the V gene TRBV28; D may be TRBD1 (5 bases). V was trimmed by 6 bases and J by 9 bases, leaving 18 bases between them. Germline CDR1 MDHEN, CDR2 SYDVKM. The CDR3 totals 15 residues. The CDR3, as DNA: TGTGCCAGCAGGCGGCGCCCCCGCGGGGGTTCACCCCTCCACTTT. This translates into CASRRRPRGGSPLHF.

The chain carries TRBV29-1 and TRBJ2-7, with D possibly being TRBD1 (6 bases). The germline V and J ends were trimmed by 4 bases and 0 bases, with 10 bases remaining between them. CDR3 size: 13 residues. CDR1 is SQVTM, CDR2 ANQGSEA, per germline. The CDR3 bases are TGCAGCGTTGTGACAGGCCGCTCCTACGAGCAGTACTTC. It is translated as CSVVTGRSYEQYF.

V is TRBV11-2 and J is TRBJ2-1, with D possibly matching TRBD2 (5 bases). Germline values: CDR1 SGHAT, CDR2 FQNNGV. V was cut by 4 bases and J by 5 bases, with 18 bases left in between. The CDR3 spans 16 residues. In DNA, the CDR3 is TGTGCCAGCAGCTCCAGGACTCTCCCTTACCACAATGAGCAGTTCTTC. It yields the protein CASSSRTLPYHNEQFF.

The chain combines TRBV5-1 with TRBJ1-3, with unresolved D. There are 16 residues in the CDR3. In germline, CDR1 is SGHRS, CDR2 YFSETQ. Between the trimmed V and J ends, which lost 0 bases and 0 bases, there was a span of 10 bases. This chain's CDR3 is CASSLVGDFSGNTIYF. The CDR3 DNA reads as TGCGCCAGCAGCTTGGTCGGGGATTTCTCTGGAAACACCATATATTTT.

This clone has just one count. The chain couples TRBV18 to TRBJ1-2; D may be TRBD1 (5 bases). Germline V gives CDR1 KGHSH, CDR2 LQKENI. Trimming stripped 1 base from V and 4 bases from J, with 16 bases between. This CDR3 contains 16 residues. CDR3 region: CASSPQKAGPLYGYTF. The CDR3 DNA sequence: TGTGCCAGCTCACCACAAAAAGCAGGGCCCCTCTATGGCTACACCTTC.

For the CDR3, the DNA is TGTGCCAGCAGCGTTTCAGGGGGCCGTCACGAGCAGTACTTC. Protein sequence: CASSVSGGRHEQYF. The V call is TRBV3-1 (or the pseudogene TRBV3-2), the J call TRBJ2-7; 8 bases match TRBD1. The CDR3 contains 14 residues. V lost 5 bases, J lost 5 bases, and 8 bases stayed unmatched. Germline lookup yields CDR1 LGHDT and CDR2 YNNKEL (reference sequence).

The V call is TRBV6-5, the J call TRBJ1-1, with 7 positions matching TRBD1. Germline CDR1 reads MNHEY; CDR2 reads SVGAGI. V shed 6 bases and J 3 bases; nucleotides not matched to a gene: 4. The CDR3 spans 13 residues. The CDR3 spells CASRRGRDTEAFF. The CDR3 DNA sequence: TGTGCCAGCAGGAGGGGGCGCGACACTGAAGCTTTCTTT.

The chain combines TRBV28 with TRBJ1-3; TRBD1 aligns across 11 bases. The CDR3 loop spans 15 amino acids. V shed 2 bases, J shed 8 bases, and the junction held 5 bases outside the gene matches. Germline V gives CDR1 MDHEN, CDR2 SYDVKM. CDR3 loop: CASSLGGQGAHTIYF. For the CDR3, the DNA is TGTGCCAGCAGTTTAGGAGGACAGGGGGCACACACCATATATTTT.

V is TRBV7-2 and J is TRBJ1-1; 7 nucleotides align to TRBD1. Trimming cost V 5 bases and J 6 bases; bases outside gene matches: 9. The CDR3 has 14 amino acids. Germline V gene lookup returns CDR1 SGHTA and CDR2 FQGNSA. The CDR3 coding sequence is TGTGCCAGCAGCGCGAGACAGGGTAGAGCTGAAGCTTTCTTT. It specifies CASSARQGRAEAFF.

The chain has TRBV30 and TRBJ2-3; no reliable D call. Germline V gene data show CDR1 as GTSNPN and CDR2 as SVGIG (reference sequence). The CDR3 runs 13 residues. V lost 2 bases and J 6 bases, leaving 12 bases between the germline ends. The CDR3 is CAWSTAPRDTQYF. CDR3 sequence (DNA): TGTGCCTGGAGTACGGCACCCAGGGATACGCAGTATTTT.

The chain is built from TRBV20-1 and TRBJ2-3; unclear D gene. The ends were cut back, 5 bases at V and 6 bases at J, with 9 bases in the middle. The V gene's germline CDR1 is DFQATT and CDR2 SNEGSKA (reference sequence). This CDR3 spans 11 amino acids. CDR3 loop: CSAQTSDTQYF. The CDR3 DNA is TGCAGTGCTCAGACTTCGGATACGCAGTATTTT.